This TCR beta chain originates from a study of technical replicates of blood from several donors. V gave up 3 bases and J gave up 6 bases, with 16 bases separating them. Germline assignment: CDR1 SGHVS and CDR2 FQNEAQ. The CDR3 sequence is 15 residues long. Some clones are missing from TCRdb's copy, which holds only in-frame ones; the method was immunoSEQ multiplex PCR. The sample includes 85,000 to 100,000 clones, less than 95% seen only once; the top ten take more than 0.25%. The sequencing input was T cells isolated from PBMCs. The source of this sequence is a human donor in good health. V is TRBV7-8 and J is TRBJ2-3, with D perhaps matching TRBD2 (7 bases). As DNA, the CDR3 is TGTGCCAGCAGCTTTGGGGGGGCCGAGCGGGATACGCAGTATTTT. As protein: CASSFGGAERDTQYF.